Presented here are 30 T cell receptor beta chains from one specimen sequenced in a study of shared clonotypes between healthy human individuals. Terminally differentiated effector memory CD45RA+ cells were excluded from the naive CD8 cells, which were CD45RO-negative and positively selected for CCR7. Libraries were prepared by immunoSEQ multiplex PCR; TCRdb keeps only in-frame clonotypes and omits some of them. The profile shows some 2 million clones, just under 95% of them singletons. Sequenced input: naive CD8+ T cells sorted from blood. The source of these receptors is a man aged 18-30 years in good health.

The V gene is TRBV6-4, the J gene TRBJ2-3; a weak D match, TRBD2 (8 bases). The V end was cut by 6 bases, the J end by 2 bases, with 15 bases between. From germline, CDR1 is MRHNA and CDR2 SNTAGT. The CDR3 length is 15 residues. CDR3 nucleotide sequence: TGTGCCAGCAGGACAGGGCGGGGGGACACAGATACGCAGTATTTT. Translation gives CASRTGRGDTDTQYF.

This clone was detected once. The chain couples TRBV7-9 to TRBJ2-5; D might be TRBD1 (5 bases). V was pared by 5 bases and J by 2 bases, with 15 bases between. This CDR3 is 15 amino acids long. Germline assignment: CDR1 SEHNR and CDR2 FQNEAQ (reference sequence). The CDR3, as DNA: TGTGCCAGCAGCGATCGACAGCCCTTACAAGAGACCCAGTACTTC. This sequence encodes CASSDRQPLQETQYF. The entire variable domain, with the rest obtained from reference TRBV7-9 and TRBJ2-5, is as follows: DTGVSQNPRHKITKRGQNVTFRCDPISEHNRLYWYRQTLGQGPEFLTYFQNEAQLEKSRLLSDRFSAERPKGSFSTLEIQRTEQGDSAMYLCASSDRQPLQETQYFGPGTRLLVL.

The chain couples TRBV10-3 to TRBJ1-6, with 9 bases identical to TRBD1. The CDR3 runs to 18 residues. Per the germline V gene, CDR1 is ENHRY and CDR2 is SYGVKD. V trimming: 0 bases; J trimming: 9 bases; junction bases outside the gene matches: 12. The CDR3 spells CAISESLLLGQGSSPLHF. The CDR3 DNA is TGTGCCATCAGTGAGTCATTACTTTTGGGACAGGGAAGTTCACCCCTCCACTTT.

CDR3 in amino acids: CASSYSRGGLAYEQYF. In DNA form, the CDR3 reads TGTGCCAGCAGTTACTCACGGGGGGGATTAGCCTACGAGCAGTACTTC. V usage is TRBV6-5 and J usage is TRBJ2-7, with TRBD2 matching over 8 bases. Looked up from germline, CDR1 is MNHEY and CDR2 is SVGAGI. V lost 0 bases to trimming and J lost 2 bases; unmatched junction nucleotides: 6. The CDR3 length is 16 residues.

The chain couples TRBV9 to TRBJ2-3, with D possibly matching TRBD2 (6 bases). The V end lost 2 bases, the J end lost 1 base, and 14 bases lay between the germline ends. This CDR3 is built from 16 residues. The germline V gene encodes CDR1 SGDLS and CDR2 YYNGEE. CDR3 sequence: CASSVRGSGRTDTQYF. CDR3 in DNA: TGTGCCAGCAGCGTCCGGGGGTCGGGGCGCACAGATACGCAGTATTTT.

The V call is TRBV5-4, the J call TRBJ2-2, with D tentatively TRBD2 (5 bases). Germline V CDR1 and CDR2: SGHNT, YYREEE (reference sequence). This CDR3 contains 19 residues. The V end was cut by 0 bases, the J end by 4 bases, with 22 bases between. The DNA for the CDR3 is TGTGCCAGCAGCTTGGGAATTTACGATGAGGGCCCGGTCACCGGGGAGCTGTTTTTT. This translates into CASSLGIYDEGPVTGELFF.

V and J are TRBV30 and TRBJ2-2; D remains unclear. Germline V gene data show CDR1 as GTSNPN and CDR2 as SVGIG (reference sequence). The germline V and J ends were trimmed by 8 bases and 1 base, with 8 bases remaining between them. The CDR3 runs to 12 residues. The CDR3 here is CAGYRNTGELFF. As DNA, the CDR3 is TGTGCCGGATACAGGAACACCGGGGAGCTGTTTTTT. Full variable domain (outside the CDR3, taken from reference TRBV30 and TRBJ2-2): SQTIHQWPATLVQPVGSPLSLECTVEGTSNPNLYWYRQAAGRGLQLLFYSVGIGQISSEVPQNLSASRPQDRQFILSSKKLLLSDSGFYLCAGYRNTGELFFGEGSRLTVL.

The V and J genes are TRBV28 and TRBJ2-5; D remains ambiguous. CDR3 length equals 15 residues. V was pared by 1 base and J by 0 bases, with 9 bases between. The germline V gene has CDR1 MDHEN and CDR2 SYDVKM. CDR3 in amino acids: CASSLFSGYQETQYF. The CDR3 bases are TGTGCCAGCAGTTTATTTTCGGGTTACCAAGAGACCCAGTACTTC.

This clone has a single count. V usage is TRBV10-3 and J usage is TRBJ1-1, with D unclear. The CDR3 length is 15 residues. Germline lookup yields CDR1 ENHRY and CDR2 SYGVKD. Trimming pared 0 bases from V and 0 bases from J, leaving 8 bases between. The CDR3 protein is CAISESPAMNTEAFF. CDR3 nucleotides: TGTGCCATCAGTGAGTCGCCGGCTATGAACACTGAAGCTTTCTTT.

This rearrangement joins TRBV5-8 to TRBJ2-7, with TRBD2 matching 9 bases. Germline values: CDR1 SGHTS, CDR2 YDEGEE. The CDR3 runs 14 residues. J lost 4 bases, V lost 0 bases, and 2 bases had no gene match. CDR3 region: CASSLGSGSYEQYF. CDR3 DNA sequence: TGTGCCAGCAGCTTGGGTAGCGGGAGTTACGAGCAGTACTTC.

The chain carries TRBV19 and TRBJ2-2, with D perhaps matching TRBD1 (6 bases). Trimming cost V 4 bases and J 1 base, with 22 bases left between them. CDR1 and CDR2 from the germline V gene are LNHDA and SQIVND (reference sequence). The CDR3 loop spans 19 amino acids. The DNA of the CDR3 is TGTGCCAGTAGTAGAAGGGCAGGGGTCCCCACCGAGAACACCGGGGAGCTGTTTTTT. This encodes CASSRRAGVPTENTGELFF.

The chain employs TRBV19 and TRBJ2-7, with D perhaps given as TRBD1 or TRBD2 (5 bases each). CDR3 length: 16 amino acids. V lost 1 base and J 0 bases, leaving 13 bases between the germline ends. The germline CDR1 and CDR2 sequences are LNHDA and SQIVND (reference sequence). For the CDR3, the DNA is TGTGCCAGTAGTATAGTTTCCGGGACGAGCTCCTACGAGCAGTACTTC. Its translation: CASSIVSGTSSYEQYF.

In this sample, this clone turned up once. Other DNA sequences in this sample translate to the same CDR3. The chain couples TRBV2 to TRBJ2-3, with TRBD1 matching over 9 bases. Trimming cost V 3 bases and J 0 bases; bases outside gene matches: 1. Germline CDR1 and CDR2: SNHLY and FYNNEI. The CDR3 is 15 residues long. The CDR3 protein is CASSEGTGSTDTQYF. The CDR3 DNA is TGTGCCAGCAGTGAGGGGACAGGGAGCACAGATACGCAGTATTTT.

The chain couples TRBV7-8 to TRBJ1-1, with 7 nucleotides matching TRBD1. CDR1 and CDR2 from the germline V gene are SGHVS and FQNEAQ. CDR3 size: 15 residues. After removal of 5 bases from V and 3 bases from J, the junction contained 9 bases not matched to a gene. The CDR3 nucleotides are TGTGCCAGCAGCCCAAAAGACAGGGTCGACACTGAAGCTTTCTTT. This codes for CASSPKDRVDTEAFF.

V is TRBV28 and J is TRBJ1-6; 7 bases align to TRBD1. This CDR3 comprises 17 residues. The germline V gene has CDR1 MDHEN and CDR2 SYDVKM. V shed 0 bases, J shed 8 bases, and the junction held 10 bases outside the gene matches. The CDR3 DNA sequence: TGTGCCAGCAGTTTATGGGACTCCGAGGACAGGTATTCACCCCTCCACTTT. Translating gives CASSLWDSEDRYSPLHF.

This sequence joins TRBV27 and TRBJ1-2; the match to TRBD1 covers 8 bases. The germline V gene has CDR1 MNHEY and CDR2 SMNVEV (reference sequence). V was pared by 6 bases and J by 7 bases, with 7 bases of the junction left unmatched. The length of the CDR3 is 13 residues. This chain's CDR3 is CASSPGGASGYTF. For the CDR3, the DNA is TGTGCCAGCAGCCCAGGGGGCGCGTCTGGCTACACCTTC.

Regarding this clone: Other DNA sequences from this sample encode an identical CDR3 as well. The V call is TRBV25-1, the J call TRBJ1-1; the D is unclear. Germline V gene lookup returns CDR1 MGHDK and CDR2 SYGVNS. CDR3 length equals 11 residues. V gave up 4 bases and J gave up 3 bases, with 3 bases separating them. CDR3 bases: TGTGCCAGCAGTGGCTACACTGAAGCTTTCTTT. As protein: CASSGYTEAFF.

J is TRBJ2-1 and V is TRBV29-1; 10 nucleotides line up with TRBD1. The J segment lost 3 bases and the V segment lost 7 bases, leaving 6 bases of the junction unmatched. Germline V gene data show CDR1 as SQVTM and CDR2 as ANQGSEA. This CDR3 is built from 14 residues. The CDR3 DNA is TGCAGCGCAGAGGGACAGGGGATCTACAATGAGCAGTTCTTC. Encoded protein: CSAEGQGIYNEQFF.

The chain combines TRBV27 with TRBJ1-1; 7 bases agree with TRBD1. V was pared by 5 bases and J by 0 bases, with 9 bases of the junction left unmatched. Germline lookup yields CDR1 MNHEY and CDR2 SMNVEV (reference sequence). The CDR3 is 16 amino acids. CDR3: CASSRTGTVMNTEAFF. In nucleotides, the CDR3 is TGTGCCAGCAGTCGAACCGGGACAGTCATGAACACTGAAGCTTTCTTT.

The rearrangement uses TRBV6-5 and TRBJ1-4; unclear D gene. The CDR3 consists of 13 residues. Trimming stripped 3 bases from V and 11 bases from J, with 13 bases between. CDR1 is MNHEY, CDR2 SVGAGI, per germline. Written as DNA, the CDR3 is TGTGCCAGCAGTTATACGGCGGCCAACAAACTGTTTTTT. This encodes CASSYTAANKLFF.

This clone was observed a single time. The chain has TRBV4-1 and TRBJ1-6; D is perhaps TRBD1 (5 bases). Germline CDR1 and CDR2: MGHRA and YSYEKL. Deletions cut 5 bases from V and 7 bases from J, with 15 bases between. This CDR3 is 15 amino acids long. The CDR3 loop reads CASSTWGTGNSPLHF. The CDR3 nucleotides read TGCGCCAGCAGCACCTGGGGGACGGGCAATTCACCCCTCCACTTT.

In the case of this clone: The same CDR3 is also encoded by other DNA sequences in this sample. The chain joins TRBV27 to TRBJ2-1; the D gene is possibly TRBD2 (5 bases). CDR3 size: 12 residues. Germline lookup yields CDR1 MNHEY and CDR2 SMNVEV (reference sequence). V was clipped by 1 base and J by 9 bases, with 7 bases between them. CDR3 in DNA: TGTGCCAGCAGTTTATTAGGAGGTGAGCAGTTCTTC. Amino acids: CASSLLGGEQFF.

In regard to this clone: A junction boundary mismatches the germline segment, possibly from a read error. The sample holds other DNA sequences that translate to the same CDR3. The V and J genes are TRBV7-7 and TRBJ2-7; 8 bases line up with TRBD1. This CDR3 is built from 15 residues. Per germline, CDR1 SSHAT and CDR2 FNYEAQ (reference sequence). The CDR3 region is CASSPGTGSSYEQYF. CDR3 DNA sequence: TGTGCTAGCAGCCCCGGGACAGGATCATCCTACGAGCAGTACTTC.

The J gene is TRBJ2-4, the V gene TRBV27, with unresolved D. Trimming removed 6 bases from V and 6 bases from J, with 18 bases in between. The CDR3 has 15 amino acids. Germline V CDR1 and CDR2: MNHEY, SMNVEV (reference sequence). CDR3 amino acids: CASSSTPLSPNIQYF. CDR3 in DNA: TGTGCCAGCAGCTCGACCCCGTTGTCCCCAAACATTCAGTACTTC.

This clone was observed a few times. A read error may be the cause here, since a much bigger clone is one base away. Distinct nucleotide sequences in the sample also encode this CDR3. The chain joins TRBV5-6 to TRBJ1-1; D ambiguous. V lost 0 bases and J lost 3, with 3 bases in between. Germline values: CDR1 SGHDT, CDR2 YYEEEE. This CDR3 has 12 amino acids. CDR3 sequence reads: CASSLADTEAFF. In nucleotides, the CDR3 is TGTGCCAGCAGCTTGGCGGACACTGAAGCTTTCTTT.

The V gene is TRBV6-1, the J gene TRBJ2-5; D remains unclear. Germline lookup yields CDR1 MNHNS and CDR2 SASEGT. This CDR3 is built from 16 residues. Trimming removed 0 bases from V and 1 base from J, with 12 bases in between. The CDR3 sequence is CASSEALESTQETQYF. In DNA, the CDR3 is TGTGCCAGCAGTGAAGCTCTTGAGTCCACCCAAGAGACCCAGTACTTC.

V is TRBV4-3 and J is TRBJ2-2; 14 bases are a match to TRBD2. The CDR3 has 20 residues. Unmatched junction bases numbered 11, after V lost 1 base and J lost 4 bases. Germline V CDR1 and CDR2: LGHNA, YSLEER. CDR3 coding DNA: TGCGCCAGCAGCCAAGGGTATACGGGACTAGCGGGAGTAAGCACCGGGGAGCTGTTTTTT. This gives the protein CASSQGYTGLAGVSTGELFF.

The chain employs TRBV7-9 and TRBJ2-4; D uncertain. Germline V CDR1 and CDR2: SEHNR, FQNEAQ (reference sequence). Trimming pared 4 bases from V and 11 bases from J, leaving 15 bases between. This CDR3 has 13 amino acids. The CDR3 loop is CASSSTGPAVQYF. The CDR3 coding sequence is TGTGCCAGCAGCTCCACCGGCCCCGCGGTTCAGTACTTC.

This clone was seen just once. Other DNA sequences of this sample code for an identical CDR3. The V and J genes are TRBV7-9 and TRBJ1-2; D is uncertain. The germline gives CDR1 SEHNR, CDR2 FQNEAQ (reference sequence). V lost 6 bases and J lost 3, with 5 bases in between. The CDR3 loop spans 11 amino acids. The CDR3 nucleotides are TGTGCCAGCAGTCGGGACTATGGCTACACCTTC. As protein: CASSRDYGYTF. The variable domain in full, with the rest retrieved from reference TRBV7-9 and TRBJ1-2, is DTGVSQNPRHKITKRGQNVTFRCDPISEHNRLYWYRQTLGQGPEFLTYFQNEAQLEKSRLLSDRFSAERPKGSFSTLEIQRTEQGDSAMYLCASSRDYGYTFGSGTRLTVV.

The rearrangement links TRBV27 to TRBJ2-1; possibly TRBD1 or TRBD2 for D (5 bases each). Germline CDR1 is MNHEY and CDR2 is SMNVEV (reference sequence). This CDR3 region has 15 residues. Trimming shortened V by 7 bases and J by 3 bases, and 16 bases separated the two germline ends. CDR3 region: CASTRGGSNYNEQFF. The DNA of the CDR3 is TGTGCCAGCACGAGGGGCGGCTCGAACTACAATGAGCAGTTCTTC.